The rows below give T cell receptor beta chains drawn from one sample of a study of blood T cell repertoires in COVID-19. TCRdb's table, derived via immunoSEQ multiplex PCR, lists solely in-frame clones and lacks some. The table includes a few hundred thousand clones, more than 70% detected once. The sample consisted of PBMCs or T cells enriched from blood (not recorded which). Receptor source: a woman aged 18-35 years who had recovered from COVID-19. The CDR3 runs from the conserved cysteine through the conserved F or W. D genes are given only for firm matches. Expanded clones are given a class, and other clones once, few, many or no size at all.

v_call	j_call	clone_size	d_call	cdr3_aa	cdr3_nt
TRBV7-9	TRBJ2-5	.	.	CASSPRLGDQETQYF	TGTGCCAGCAGCCCCAGGTTGGGAGATCAAGAGACCCAGTACTTC
TRBV5-8	TRBJ1-5	.	TRBD1	CASSRVRGGGFFNSNQPQHF	TGTGCCAGCAGCCGCGTTCGAGGGGGCGGCTTTTTTAATAGCAATCAGCCCCAGCATTTT
TRBV5-1	TRBJ2-1	.	TRBD2	CASSLVGAGGLNEQFF	TGCGCCAGCAGCTTGGTAGGAGCGGGGGGACTGAATGAGCAGTTCTTC
TRBV19	TRBJ2-1	.	TRBD1	CASRNRGRLYNEQFF	TGTGCCAGTAGAAACAGGGGGCGCCTCTACAATGAGCAGTTCTTC
TRBV19	TRBJ1-2	few	.	CASTEPRRHGYTF	TGTGCCAGTACGGAACCTCGGCGGCATGGCTACACCTTC
TRBV19	TRBJ1-5	.	.	CASSTNLIEPQHF	TGTGCCAGTAGTACGAACTTAATTGAGCCCCAGCATTTT
TRBV6-5	TRBJ2-1	.	.	CASSYSRPGGNEQFF	TGTGCCAGCAGTTACTCGAGGCCTGGGGGGAATGAGCAGTTCTTC
TRBV19	TRBJ2-5	.	TRBD2	CASRPSGETQYF	TGTGCCAGTCGGCCTAGCGGAGAGACCCAGTACTTC
TRBV7-9	TRBJ1-5	once	.	CASSLMGGNQPQHF	TGTGCCAGCAGCTTGATGGGGGGAAATCAGCCCCAGCATTTT
TRBV19	TRBJ2-3	.	TRBD1	CASRRDRAPTDTQYF	TGTGCCAGTAGACGGGACAGGGCCCCCACAGATACGCAGTATTTT
TRBV20-1	TRBJ2-1	few	.	CSARLVREQFF	TGCAGTGCTAGATTGGTGCGCGAGCAGTTCTTC
TRBV5-1	TRBJ2-2	.	.	CASSLGTFTTGELFF	TGCGCCAGCAGCTTGGGAACTTTCACCACCGGGGAGCTGTTTTTT
TRBV5-1	TRBJ1-4	.	TRBD1	CASSPGQGEKLFF	TGCGCCAGCAGCCCGGGACAGGGGGAAAAACTGTTTTTT
TRBV6-4	TRBJ2-5	.	TRBD2	CASSRTSGEETQYF	TGTGCCAGCAGTCGGACTAGCGGGGAAGAGACCCAGTACTTC
TRBV7-3	TRBJ2-7	.	.	CASSLLHRYEQYF	TGTGCCAGCAGCCTACTACACCGCTACGAGCAGTACTTC
TRBV2	TRBJ1-5	.	TRBD1	CASSPTGLDQPQHF	TGTGCCAGCAGCCCGACAGGGCTTGATCAGCCCCAGCATTTT
TRBV5-1	TRBJ1-5	once	.	CASSPSGESYQPQHF	TGCGCCAGCAGCCCCTCGGGAGAGTCCTATCAGCCCCAGCATTTT
TRBV7-9	TRBJ1-4	.	TRBD1	CASSTGQGHEKLFF	TGTGCCAGCAGCACAGGACAGGGACATGAAAAACTGTTTTTT
TRBV4-2	TRBJ2-1	.	TRBD2	CASSQDGGGESYNEQFF	TGTGCCAGCAGCCAAGATGGCGGGGGGGAATCCTACAATGAGCAGTTCTTC
TRBV11-2	TRBJ2-2	once	.	CASSRYTGISYTGELFF	TGTGCCAGCAGCCGATACACAGGGATTTCGTACACCGGGGAGCTGTTTTTT
TRBV2	TRBJ2-3	.	TRBD1	CASIVDQGAYTQYF	TGTGCCAGCATAGTGGATCAGGGGGCTTATACGCAGTATTTT
TRBV18	TRBJ1-2	once	.	CASSPGADNYGYTF	TGTGCCAGCTCCCCAGGGGCTGATAACTATGGCTACACCTTC
TRBV30	TRBJ2-3	.	TRBD1	CAWSKLDRDGDTQYF	TGTGCCTGGAGTAAACTGGACAGGGATGGAGATACGCAGTATTTT
TRBV11-2	TRBJ2-3	.	.	CASSSNGGRTDTQYF	TGTGCCAGCAGCTCTAACGGGGGTCGCACAGATACGCAGTATTTT
TRBV28	TRBJ1-5	.	.	CASSLDNETRSNQPQHF	TGTGCCAGCAGTTTAGATAATGAGACACGAAGCAATCAGCCCCAGCATTTT
TRBV7-3	TRBJ2-1	.	TRBD1	CASTKDRGGYNEQFF	TGTGCCAGCACCAAGGACAGGGGAGGCTACAATGAGCAGTTCTTC
TRBV27	TRBJ2-3	.	.	CASSLSDSSGADTQYF	TGTGCCAGCAGTTTATCGGACTCATCAGGCGCAGATACGCAGTATTTT
TRBV10-3	TRBJ1-5	once	TRBD1	CAISPDRGNQPQHF	TGTGCCATCAGTCCGGACAGGGGCAATCAGCCCCAGCATTTT
TRBV19	TRBJ2-3	.	TRBD1	CASTPGWDRGTDTQYF	TGTGCCAGTACCCCAGGGTGGGACAGGGGCACAGATACGCAGTATTTT
TRBV3-1/TRBV3-2	TRBJ2-7	.	.	CASSQDRLPLYEQYF	TGTGCCAGCAGCCAAGATCGTCTTCCCCTCTACGAGCAGTACTTC
TRBV28	TRBJ2-5	.	TRBD1	CASSLTGKVETQYF	TGTGCCAGCAGTCTGACAGGGAAGGTTGAGACCCAGTACTTC
TRBV6-5	TRBJ1-4	.	TRBD1	CASSYSSGTVEKLFF	TGTGCCAGCAGTTACTCGAGTGGGACAGTCGAAAAACTGTTTTTT
TRBV6-6	TRBJ2-1	.	.	CASSYPGGNEQFF	TGTGCCAGCAGTTACCCAGGAGGCAATGAGCAGTTCTTC
TRBV4-1	TRBJ2-7	.	TRBD1	CASTPGTGLSYEQYF	TGCGCCAGCACCCCGGGGACAGGGCTCTCCTACGAGCAGTACTTC
TRBV25-1	TRBJ2-7	.	TRBD1	CASSEGTGPPYEQYF	TGTGCCAGCAGTGAAGGGACAGGTCCCCCCTACGAGCAGTACTTC
TRBV15	TRBJ1-5	few	.	CATSRDTLRGGSNQPQHF	TGTGCCACCAGCAGAGACACTTTAAGGGGGGGAAGCAATCAGCCCCAGCATTTT
TRBV30	TRBJ1-1	.	.	CAWSWAKTGRYTEAFF	TGTGCCTGGAGTTGGGCGAAGACGGGAAGATACACTGAAGCTTTCTTT
TRBV27	TRBJ2-7	.	.	CASSLSVAYEQYF	TGTGCCAGCAGTTTATCGGTGGCTTACGAGCAGTACTTC
TRBV7-3	TRBJ1-1	.	.	CASSFSGANTEAFF	TGTGCCAGCAGCTTTTCAGGGGCTAACACTGAAGCTTTCTTT
TRBV3-1/TRBV3-2	TRBJ1-2	.	.	CASSQVGSYGYTF	TGTGCCAGCAGCCAAGTAGGGAGCTATGGCTACACCTTC
TRBV28	TRBJ2-7	.	TRBD1	CASRSGQGNYEQYF	TGTGCCAGCAGGTCGGGACAGGGAAACTACGAGCAGTACTTC
TRBV28	TRBJ1-5	.	.	CASSVTGGNQPQHF	TGTGCCAGCAGCGTCACGGGGGGGAATCAGCCCCAGCATTTT
TRBV27	TRBJ1-1	.	.	CASSFTGDDAFF	TGTGCCAGCAGTTTCACAGGAGATGACGCTTTCTTT
TRBV4-1	TRBJ1-1	.	TRBD1	CASSRTGGTEAFF	TGCGCCAGCAGCCGAACAGGGGGCACTGAAGCTTTCTTT
TRBV7-9	TRBJ2-4	once	.	CASSLEGGNIQYF	TGTGCCAGCAGCTTGGAAGGAGGAAACATTCAGTACTTC